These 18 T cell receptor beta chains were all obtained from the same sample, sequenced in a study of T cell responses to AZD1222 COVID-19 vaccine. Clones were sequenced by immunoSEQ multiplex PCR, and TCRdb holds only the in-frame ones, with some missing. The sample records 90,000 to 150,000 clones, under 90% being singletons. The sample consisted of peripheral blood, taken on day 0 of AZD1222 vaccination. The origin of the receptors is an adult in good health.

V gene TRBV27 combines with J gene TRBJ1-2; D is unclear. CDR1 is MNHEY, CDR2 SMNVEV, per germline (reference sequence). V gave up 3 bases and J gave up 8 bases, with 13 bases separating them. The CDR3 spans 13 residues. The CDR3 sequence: CASSFGRQNGYTF. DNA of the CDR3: TGTGCCAGCAGTTTCGGGAGGCAAAACGGCTACACCTTC.

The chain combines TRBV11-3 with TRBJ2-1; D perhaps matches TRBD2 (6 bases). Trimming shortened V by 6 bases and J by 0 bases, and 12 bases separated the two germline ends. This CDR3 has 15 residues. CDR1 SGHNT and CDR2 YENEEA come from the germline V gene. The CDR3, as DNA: TGTGCCAGCAGTGGGGGGACCAGCTCCTACAATGAGCAGTTCTTC. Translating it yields CASSGGTSSYNEQFF.

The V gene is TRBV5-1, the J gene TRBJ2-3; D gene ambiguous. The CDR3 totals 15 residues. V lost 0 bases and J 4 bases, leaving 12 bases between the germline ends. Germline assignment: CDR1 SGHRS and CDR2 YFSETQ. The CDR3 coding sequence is TGCGCCAGCAGCTTGGGTGTGACTGTGTCAGATACGCAGTATTTT. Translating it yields CASSLGVTVSDTQYF.

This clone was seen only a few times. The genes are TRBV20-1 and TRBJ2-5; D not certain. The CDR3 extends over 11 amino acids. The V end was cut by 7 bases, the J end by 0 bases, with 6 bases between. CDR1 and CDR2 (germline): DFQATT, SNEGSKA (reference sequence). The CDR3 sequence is CSGSNQETQYF. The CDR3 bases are TGCAGTGGAAGTAACCAAGAGACCCAGTACTTC.

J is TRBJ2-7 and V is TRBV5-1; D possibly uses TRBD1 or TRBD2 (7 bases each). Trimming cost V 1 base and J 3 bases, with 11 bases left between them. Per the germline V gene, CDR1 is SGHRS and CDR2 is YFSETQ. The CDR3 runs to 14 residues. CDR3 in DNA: TGCGCCAGCAGCTTGCAGGGGGGGAACTACGAGCAGTACTTC. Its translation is CASSLQGGNYEQYF.

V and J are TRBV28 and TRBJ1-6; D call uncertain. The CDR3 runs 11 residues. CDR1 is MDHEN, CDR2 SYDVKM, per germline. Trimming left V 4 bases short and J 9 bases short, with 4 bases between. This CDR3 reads CASSWLSPLHF. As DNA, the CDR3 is TGTGCCAGCAGTTGGCTTTCACCCCTCCACTTT.

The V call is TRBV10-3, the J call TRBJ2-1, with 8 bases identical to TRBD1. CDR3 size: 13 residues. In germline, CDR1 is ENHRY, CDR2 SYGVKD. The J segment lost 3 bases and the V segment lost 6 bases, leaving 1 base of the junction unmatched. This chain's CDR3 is CAIRGTGYNEQFF. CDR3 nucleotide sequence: TGTGCCATCAGGGGGACAGGCTACAATGAGCAGTTCTTC.

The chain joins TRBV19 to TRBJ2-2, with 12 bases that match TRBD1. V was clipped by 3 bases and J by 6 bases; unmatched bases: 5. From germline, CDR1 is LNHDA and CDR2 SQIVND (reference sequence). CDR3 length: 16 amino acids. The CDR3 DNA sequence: TGTGCCAGTAGTATGGGGACAGGGGGCGTCGCCGGGGAGCTGTTTTTT. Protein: CASSMGTGGVAGELFF.

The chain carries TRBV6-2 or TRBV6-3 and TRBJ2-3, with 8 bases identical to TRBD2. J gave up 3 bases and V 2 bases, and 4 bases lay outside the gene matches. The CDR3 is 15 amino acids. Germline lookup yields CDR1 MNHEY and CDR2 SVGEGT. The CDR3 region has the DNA TGTGCCAGCAGTTACCGGGGGGGCCGAACAGATACGCAGTATTTT. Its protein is CASSYRGGRTDTQYF.

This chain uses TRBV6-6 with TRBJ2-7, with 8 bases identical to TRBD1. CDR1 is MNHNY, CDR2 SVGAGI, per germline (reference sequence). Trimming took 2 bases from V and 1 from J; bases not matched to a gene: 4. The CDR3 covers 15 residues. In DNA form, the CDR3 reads TGTGCCAGCAGTTACCGGACAGGGAGTTCCTACGAGCAGTACTTC. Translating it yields CASSYRTGSSYEQYF.

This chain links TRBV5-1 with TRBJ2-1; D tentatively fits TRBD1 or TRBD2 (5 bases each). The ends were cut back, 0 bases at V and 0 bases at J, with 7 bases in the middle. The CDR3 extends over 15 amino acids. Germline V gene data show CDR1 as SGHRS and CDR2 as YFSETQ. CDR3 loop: CASSLAGPSYNEQFF. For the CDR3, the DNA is TGCGCCAGCAGCTTGGCGGGGCCCTCCTACAATGAGCAGTTCTTC. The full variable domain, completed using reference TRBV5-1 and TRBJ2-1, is KAGVTQTPRYLIKTRGQQVTLSCSPISGHRSVSWYQQTPGQGLQFLFEYFSETQRNKGNFPGRFSGRQFSNSRSEMNVSTLELGDSALYLCASSLAGPSYNEQFFGPGTRLTVL.

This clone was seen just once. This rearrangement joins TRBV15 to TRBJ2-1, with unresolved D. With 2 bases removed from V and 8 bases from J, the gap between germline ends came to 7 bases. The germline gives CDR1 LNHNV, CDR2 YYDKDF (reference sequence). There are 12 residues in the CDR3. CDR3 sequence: CATSRLLDEQFF. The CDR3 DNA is TGTGCCACCAGCAGACTCTTGGATGAGCAGTTCTTC. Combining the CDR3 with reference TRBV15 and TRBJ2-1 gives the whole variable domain DAMVIQNPRYQVTQFGKPVTLSCSQTLNHNVMYWYQQKSSQAPKLLFHYYDKDFNNEADTPDNFQSRRPNTSFCFLDIRSPGLGDTAMYLCATSRLLDEQFFGPGTRLTVL.

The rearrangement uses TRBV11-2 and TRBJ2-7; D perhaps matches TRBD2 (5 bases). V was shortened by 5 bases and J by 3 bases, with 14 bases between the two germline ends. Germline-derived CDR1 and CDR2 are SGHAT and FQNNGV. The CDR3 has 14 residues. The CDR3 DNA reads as TGTGCCAGCAGCCCGACTATGTTCGGCTACGAGCAGTACTTC. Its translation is CASSPTMFGYEQYF.

CDR3 sequence reads: CASSPREGSGYTF. CDR3 DNA sequence: TGTGCCAGCAGCCCCAGGGAAGGGTCCGGCTACACCTTC. The V call is TRBV3-1 (or the pseudogene TRBV3-2), the J call TRBJ1-2, with D tentatively TRBD1 (5 bases). This CDR3 is 13 amino acids long. V dropped 4 bases and J dropped 8 bases, with 14 bases sitting between them. CDR1 is LGHDT, CDR2 YNNKEL, per germline (reference sequence).

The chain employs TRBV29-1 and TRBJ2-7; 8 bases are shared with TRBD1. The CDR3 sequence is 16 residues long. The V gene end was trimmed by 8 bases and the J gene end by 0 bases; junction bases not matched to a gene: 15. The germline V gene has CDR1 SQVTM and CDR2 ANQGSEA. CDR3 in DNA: TGCAGCCACCTTGATCCCGCGGGACAGGTCTCCTACGAGCAGTACTTC. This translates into CSHLDPAGQVSYEQYF.

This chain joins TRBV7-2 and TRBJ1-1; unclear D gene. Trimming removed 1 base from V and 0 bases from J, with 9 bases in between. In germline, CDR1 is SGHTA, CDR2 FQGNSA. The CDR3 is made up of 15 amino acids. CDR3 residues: CASSLGVGMNTEAFF. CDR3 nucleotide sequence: TGTGCCAGCAGCTTAGGGGTGGGTATGAACACTGAAGCTTTCTTT.

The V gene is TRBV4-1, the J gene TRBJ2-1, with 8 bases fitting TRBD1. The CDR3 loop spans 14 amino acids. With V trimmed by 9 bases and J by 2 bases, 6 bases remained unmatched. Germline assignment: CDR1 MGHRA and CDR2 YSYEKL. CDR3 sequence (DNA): TGCGCCAGTACGCTGGACAGGGCCTACAATGAGCAGTTCTTC. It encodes CASTLDRAYNEQFF.

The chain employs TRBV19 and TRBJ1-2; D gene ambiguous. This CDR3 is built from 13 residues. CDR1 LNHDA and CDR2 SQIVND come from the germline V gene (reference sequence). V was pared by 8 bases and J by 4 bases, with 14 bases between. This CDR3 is CASSDNGLYGYTF. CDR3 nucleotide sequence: TGTGCCAGTTCCGACAATGGGCTCTATGGCTACACCTTC.